The clone carrying this T cell receptor (beta chain) was seen just once. The antigen is not known. Using immunoSEQ multiplex PCR, the repertoire was profiled, and TCRdb retains in-frame clones only, with some absent. The data contain tens of thousands of clones, more than 85% of them singletons. Germline V gene lookup returns CDR1 SGHRS and CDR2 YFSETQ. This CDR3 comprises 12 residues. V lost 2 bases to trimming and J lost 3 bases, with 5 bases between them. The data are from a study of a mutant IDH1 vaccine in newly diagnosed glioma. Background on the study: Averaging around 42 years of age, treated patients were approximately 60% male and 37.5% female.

Stated time point: week 11, during vaccination. Doses of 300 ug of mutant IDH1 20-mer peptide were given with topical imiquimod. Every donor had a new WHO grade 3 or 4 astrocytoma that was IDH1-mutant, with loss of nuclear ATRX. The clonotype originates from a man aged 50-60 years with glioma. The sample was PBMCs, taken from a glioma patient whose treatment included an IDH1 peptide vaccine. The rearrangement links TRBV5-1 to TRBJ1-2; no definite D call. The CDR3 loop is CASSLGHYGYTF. For the CDR3, the DNA is TGCGCCAGCAGCTTAGGACACTATGGCTACACCTTC.